This T cell receptor beta chain is drawn from a study of CD8 T cells in Susac syndrome. CD8+ and CD4+ T cells from blood underwent TCR beta sequencing. Turning to this clonotype: The antigen remains unidentified.

Germline V lookup: CDR1 MNHEY, CDR2 SVGAGI. The trim removed 6 bases at V and 5 bases at J, leaving 11 bases unmatched. This CDR3 is 15 amino acids long. Findings of the study overall: The study recognized that the number of individuals in its TCR sequencing and HLA analysis was relatively small.

Reverse transcription of about 0.5 to 1 ug RNA used random hexamers. An immunoSEQ multiplex PCR amplified TCR beta CDR3 over 54 Vbeta and 13 Jbeta. TCRdb ran MiXCR on the immunoSEQ multiplex PCR reads and lists one entry per CDR3 protein. The sample yields about 200,000 distinct CDR3 sequences, roughly 90% seen once. The J gene is TRBJ2-5, the V gene TRBV6-5, with TRBD1 matching 8 bases. The receptor comes from a human donor with multiple sclerosis. The sample was CD8+ T cells from PBMCs. Here the CDR3 DNA reads TGTGCCAGCAGCCCGGGACAGGTCCCCGGGGAGACCCAGTACTTC. It yields the protein CASSPGQVPGETQYF.